Listed below are T cell receptor beta chains from one sample, sequenced in a study of cytomegalovirus exposure and HLA in healthy donors. Generated by immunoSEQ multiplex PCR, the TCRdb table keeps only in-frame clones and is missing some. The table records about 98,000 clones, around 83% of them present only once. The sequencing sample was made of PBMCs. The receptors were gathered from a female donor in good health and CMV-seropositive. CDR3s include the opening cysteine and the closing phenylalanine or tryptophan. A D gene is named only where the DNA matches it firmly. Size is stated for part of the rows, as once, few or many counts, or as a class when the clone is expanded.

clone size	CDR3 length	D gene	V gene	J gene	CDR3 DNA	CDR3 protein
-	15	-	TRBV4-1	TRBJ1-4	TGCGCCAGCAGCCAAGCGTCAGGGAGGTATGAAAAACTGTTTTTT	CASSQASGRYEKLFF
-	12	-	TRBV12-5	TRBJ2-7	TGTGCTAGTGGTTTGGACTATCGAGAGCAGTACTTC	CASGLDYREQYF
-	16	-	TRBV9	TRBJ1-1	TGTGCCAGCAGCGTAGGCACGGGCGGGCATGGAACTGAAGCTTTCTTT	CASSVGTGGHGTEAFF
-	15	TRBD1	TRBV7-9	TRBJ1-4	TGTTCCAGCAGCTCGACAGGGGGCTTTGATGAAAAACTGTTTTTT	CSSSSTGGFDEKLFF
-	14	TRBD1	TRBV19	TRBJ1-1	TGTGCCAGTACCACGGACAGGTTGAACACTGAAGCTTTCTTT	CASTTDRLNTEAFF
-	15	-	TRBV5-1	TRBJ2-2	TGCGCCAGCAGCTTGGTTGTAGGGGGCACCGGGGAGCTGTTTTTT	CASSLVVGGTGELFF
-	15	-	TRBV19	TRBJ1-5	TGTGCCAGTAGTGAAACAGGATATAGCAATCAGCCCCAGCATTTT	CASSETGYSNQPQHF
once	16	TRBD2	TRBV7-6	TRBJ2-2	TGTGCCAGCAGCCAGGGACTAGCGGGACAAACCGGGGAGCTGTTTTTT	CASSQGLAGQTGELFF
-	13	-	TRBV6-5	TRBJ2-4	TGTGCCATGCTGGGGGGTTTCAAAAACATTCAGTACTTC	CAMLGGFKNIQYF
-	17	TRBD2	TRBV29-1	TRBJ2-3	TGCAGCGTTGAATATGGTGGCGGGGGGCCTAGCACAGATACGCAGTATTTT	CSVEYGGGGPSTDTQYF
-	16	TRBD2	TRBV7-2	TRBJ2-7	TGTGCCAGCAGCGTCACGGGGGGACTAAGTACCTACGAGCAGTACTTC	CASSVTGGLSTYEQYF
-	16	-	TRBV9	TRBJ2-2	TGTGCCAGCGGACCAATGGACAGAACCACCACCGGGGAGCTGTTTTTT	CASGPMDRTTTGELFF
once	14	-	TRBV11-2	TRBJ1-5	TGTGCCAGCAGCTTAGTTTTGGGAGGGCAGCCCCAGCATTTT	CASSLVLGGQPQHF
-	16	-	TRBV27	TRBJ1-6	TGTGCCAGCAGTTTGGAGGGGCCTACTTCGTGGTCACCCCTCCACTTT	CASSLEGPTSWSPLHF
-	16	TRBD2	TRBV7-9	TRBJ2-3	TGTGCCAGCAGCTTAGGGGCTAGCGGGATCACAGATACGCAGTATTTT	CASSLGASGITDTQYF
-	15	TRBD1	TRBV30	TRBJ2-2	TGTGCCTGGAGCCGAAAGGGACAGGGCTCCGGGGAGCTGTTTTTT	CAWSRKGQGSGELFF
once	18	TRBD1	TRBV19	TRBJ1-5	TGTGCCAGTAGTATAGTTTCGTTCGGGACAGGGAGTAATCAGCCCCAGCATTTT	CASSIVSFGTGSNQPQHF
-	14	TRBD1	TRBV7-2	TRBJ1-6	TGTGCCGGGGGGGACAGGGCCTATAATTCACCCCTCCACTTT	CAGGDRAYNSPLHF
-	17	TRBD1	TRBV28	TRBJ1-6	TGTGCCAGCAGCGTCGTCCGGACCGGGACAGGGGTGTCACCCCTCCACTTT	CASSVVRTGTGVSPLHF
-	16	-	TRBV4-1	TRBJ1-2	TGCGCCAGCAGCCAAGTATTTAAAAATGCTAACTATGGCTACACCTTC	CASSQVFKNANYGYTF
-	15	TRBD1	TRBV5-4	TRBJ1-6	TGTGCCAGCAGTCAAGACCAGGGGGATAATTCACCCCTCCACTTT	CASSQDQGDNSPLHF
-	15	TRBD2	TRBV14	TRBJ2-7	TGTGCCAGCAGCCAAGGACTAGCGGGGATCTACGAGCAGTACTTC	CASSQGLAGIYEQYF
-	14	-	TRBV6-5	TRBJ1-1	TGTGCCAGCAGTGTATCCTCAGGGGAGTCTGAAGCTTTCTTT	CASSVSSGESEAFF
-	13	-	TRBV11-3	TRBJ2-2	TGTGCCAGCAGCTTTCACAGGACCGGGGAGCTGTTTTTT	CASSFHRTGELFF
-	15	TRBD1	TRBV6-5	TRBJ1-1	TGTGCCAGCAGTTACGGGACAGGGAATAGAGTAGGAGCTTTCTTT	CASSYGTGNRVGAFF
-	13	-	TRBV6-1	TRBJ1-5	TGTGCCAGCAGTGAACTAGGCAATCAGCCCCAGCATTTT	CASSELGNQPQHF
-	15	-	TRBV5-1	TRBJ1-1	TGCGCCAGCAGCTTAAGGGCAGGGGAGAACACTGAAGCTTTCTTT	CASSLRAGENTEAFF
-	15	TRBD1	TRBV5-1	TRBJ2-7	TGCGCCAGCAAGAGGGTTGGGGACAGCATCGACGAGCAGTACTTC	CASKRVGDSIDEQYF
-	11	TRBD1	TRBV9	TRBJ1-1	TGTGCCAGCAGCGGGGACAGTGAAGCTTTCTTT	CASSGDSEAFF
-	12	-	TRBV5-6	TRBJ1-1	TGTGCCAGCAGCTCGGGGAGCACTGAAGCTTTCTTT	CASSSGSTEAFF
-	15	-	TRBV7-9	TRBJ1-1	TGTGCCAGCAGCGGAACGAAGGGGCTACGGACTGAAGCTTTCTTT	CASSGTKGLRTEAFF
-	15	-	TRBV11-2	TRBJ1-1	TGTGCCAGCAATGTGGCGGGGGAATTGAACACTGAAGCTTTCTTT	CASNVAGELNTEAFF
-	13	-	TRBV29-1	TRBJ2-4	TGCAGCGCCTACGACAGGCCTAAAAACATTCAGTACTTC	CSAYDRPKNIQYF
-	13	-	TRBV7-9	TRBJ2-7	TGTGCCAGCAGCTTAGGTGGCTTCTACGAGCAGTACTTC	CASSLGGFYEQYF
-	15	-	TRBV18	TRBJ1-1	TGTGCCAGCTCACCAAGCACGCAGGGGAACACTGAAGCTTTCTTT	CASSPSTQGNTEAFF
-	14	-	TRBV7-6	TRBJ1-3	TGTGCCAGCAGCTTCGCAGGAACTGGAAACACCATATATTTT	CASSFAGTGNTIYF
-	11	-	TRBV11-2	TRBJ2-1	TGTGCCAGCAGCTTAGAATCAGGGGAGTTCTTC	CASSLESGEFF
-	14	TRBD1	TRBV6-4	TRBJ2-7	TGTGCCAGCAGTGACGGGACAGGGGACTACGAGCAGTACTTC	CASSDGTGDYEQYF
-	16	-	TRBV10-3	TRBJ1-3	TGTGCCATCAGTAGCGCTGCTGACAGGCTCGGAAACACCATATATTTT	CAISSAADRLGNTIYF
-	16	TRBD1	TRBV27	TRBJ1-1	TGTGCCAGCAGCAAACAGGGGGCCGGGGAGAACACTGAAGCTTTCTTT	CASSKQGAGENTEAFF
-	15	-	TRBV5-6	TRBJ2-4	TGTGCCAGCAGCTTGGAGCCAGGGCAGAGAAACATTCAGTACTTC	CASSLEPGQRNIQYF
-	12	TRBD1	TRBV5-6	TRBJ1-1	TGTGCCAGCAGTTCGGACAGGACTGAAGCTTTCTTT	CASSSDRTEAFF
-	14	-	TRBV27	TRBJ2-1	TGTGCCAGCAGTTTTGGGACAACCTACAATGAGCAGTTCTTC	CASSFGTTYNEQFF
-	14	-	TRBV28	TRBJ2-1	TGTGCCAGCAGTCTCCGACTAGGGGGGGATGAGCAGTTCTTC	CASSLRLGGDEQFF
-	15	TRBD2	TRBV10-3	TRBJ2-7	TGTGCCATCAGAGGTACTAGCGGGCCCGCCTACGAGCAGTACTTC	CAIRGTSGPAYEQYF
-	16	TRBD2	TRBV13	TRBJ2-1	TGTGCCAGCAGCTATAGCGGGGGGGGGTCCTACAATGAGCAGTTCTTC	CASSYSGGGSYNEQFF
-	15	TRBD2	TRBV15	TRBJ2-7	TGTGCCACCAGCAGAGATCGAGCGGGAGCCAACGAGCAGTACTTC	CATSRDRAGANEQYF
-	12	-	TRBV7-2	TRBJ1-2	TGTGCCAGCAGCCGAACGGGCTATGGCTACACCTTC	CASSRTGYGYTF
-	11	TRBD2	TRBV11-1	TRBJ2-3	TGTGCCAGCTTCGGGGGGGATACGCAGTATTTT	CASFGGDTQYF
-	15	-	TRBV6-5	TRBJ2-5	TGTGCCAGCAGTTACTCGGAGGCACCCGAAGAGACCCAGTACTTC	CASSYSEAPEETQYF
-	14	-	TRBV7-2	TRBJ2-3	TGTGCCAGCAGCAGACTGAGAGGGGGAGATACGCAGTATTTT	CASSRLRGGDTQYF
-	13	-	TRBV5-1	TRBJ2-2	TGCGCCAGCCGCCGTGGGGGCGGCGGGGAGCTGTTTTTT	CASRRGGGGELFF
few	16	TRBD1	TRBV30	TRBJ2-6	TGTGCCTGGAGACGACAGGGGTCCAGTGGGGCCAACGTCCTGACTTTC	CAWRRQGSSGANVLTF
once	12	-	TRBV5-1	TRBJ2-7	TGCGCCAGCAGCCGGGACTTAAACGAGCAGTACTTC	CASSRDLNEQYF
-	15	TRBD1	TRBV27	TRBJ1-1	TGTGCCAGCAGTTTATTCGGGACAGGGGGCTTGGGAGCTTTCTTT	CASSLFGTGGLGAFF